This record concerns one T cell receptor (beta chain) sequence. Its cognate antigen is unknown. Conversion of TCR transcripts into cDNA relied on 5'RACE template switching, which added a universal primer site and UMIs. Each CDR3 protein gets one entry after TCRdb re-called the 5' RACE reads with MiXCR. The data contain over 250,000 distinct CDR3 sequences, approximately 5.2% of them singletons. This sample stems from a study of T cells after yellow fever vaccination. Broader study findings: The study re-detected most primary-vaccination clones after the booster (approximately 96% CD4, roughly 85% CD8).

V shed 6 bases, J shed 4 bases, and the junction held 12 bases outside the gene matches. CDR1 and CDR2 (germline): SNHLY, FYNNEI. The CDR3 has 16 amino acids. The TCR sequence derives from a man between 18 and 29 years old who received the YFV17D yellow fever vaccine. This specimen was CD4+ T cells sorted from PBMCs, taken on the day of the yellow fever booster vaccination. The genes are TRBV2 and TRBJ1-1, with 9 positions matching TRBD1. This chain's CDR3 is CASRDPGGQGSTEAFF. CDR3 in DNA: TGTGCCAGCAGAGATCCCGGGGGACAGGGATCCACTGAAGCTTTCTTT.